The clone carrying this TCR beta chain has more than one count but fewer than ten. Germline loops: CDR1 SGHVS, CDR2 FNYEAQ. CDR3 length equals 13 residues. V lost 1 base and J 6 bases, leaving 10 bases between the germline ends. A single record per CDR3 protein comes from TCRdb applying MiXCR to the RT-PCR reads. The top ten clones hold around 10% of a sample with about 610,000 distinct CDR3 sequences, 13% to 15% of them seen once. The data originate from a study of response to subunit inactivated influenza vaccine. This sequence joins TRBV7-6 and TRBJ2-7; possible D gene TRBD2, 5 bases. The clonotype comes from a man in his fifties or sixties who received an inactivated influenza vaccine. The sequenced sample was PBMCs from blood, obtained less than 13 days after vaccination. In DNA, the CDR3 is TGTGCCAGCAGCTTAGGGTTAGGAGGCGAGCAGTACTTC. As protein: CASSLGLGGEQYF.